This TCR beta chain came from a study of blood T cell repertoires in COVID-19. Study information: The United States, Italy and Spain were the sources of the acute and convalescent COVID-19 samples. Nucleic acid was either cDNA or gDNA, and it came from T cells, B-cell-depleted T cells, or PBMCs.

In the original workflow: Researchers report that nucleated cell counts were estimated from reference gene primer amplification. Measured with immunoSEQ multiplex PCR; TCRdb has only the in-frame clones, and not every one. V and J calls and clone size are as listed in that table; D and trimming were resolved from the DNA. In the table there are 250,000 or so clones, more than 75% of which are singletons. The CDR3 runs 12 residues. Trimming pared 4 bases from V and 9 bases from J, leaving 10 bases between. The germline V gene encodes CDR1 SEHNR and CDR2 FQNEAQ (reference sequence). The chain combines TRBV7-9 with TRBJ1-5; no clear D. Material for sequencing was peripheral blood. This TCR derives from a man in his forties with active or convalescent COVID-19. The CDR3 bases are TGTGCCAGCAGCTCCCTCCAGGCGCCCCAGCATTTT. Translation: CASSSLQAPQHF.